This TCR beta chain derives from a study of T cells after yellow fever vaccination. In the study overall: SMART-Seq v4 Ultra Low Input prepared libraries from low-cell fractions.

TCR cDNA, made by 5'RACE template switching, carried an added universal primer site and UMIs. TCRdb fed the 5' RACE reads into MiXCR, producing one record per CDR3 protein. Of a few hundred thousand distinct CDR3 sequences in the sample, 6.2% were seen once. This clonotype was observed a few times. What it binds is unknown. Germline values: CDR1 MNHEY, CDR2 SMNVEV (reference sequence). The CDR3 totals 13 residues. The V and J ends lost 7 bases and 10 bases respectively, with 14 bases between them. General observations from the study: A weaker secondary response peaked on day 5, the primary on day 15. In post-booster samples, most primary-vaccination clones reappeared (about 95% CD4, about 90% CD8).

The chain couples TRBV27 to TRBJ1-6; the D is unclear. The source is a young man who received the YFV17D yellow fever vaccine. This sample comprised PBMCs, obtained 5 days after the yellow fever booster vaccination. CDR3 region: CASTLGSSSPLHF. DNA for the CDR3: TGTGCCAGCACCCTAGGCAGTTCATCACCCCTCCACTTT.